A selection of T cell receptor beta chains follows, all from one sample in a study of blood T cell repertoires in COVID-19. Measured with immunoSEQ multiplex PCR; TCRdb has only the in-frame clones, and not every one. Found here are 400,000 or so clones, around 87% of them singletons; the top ten hold less than 3.5%. The sequenced sample consisted of peripheral blood. Receptor source: a human donor in a cohort sampled during active COVID-19. The CDR3 runs from the conserved cysteine through the conserved F or W. Fields, in order: D gene, J gene, V gene, CDR3 protein. A D gene is named only where the DNA matches it firmly.

TRBD1 | TRBJ1-2 | TRBV3-1/TRBV3-2 | CASSQGPGGGYGYTF
TRBD1 | TRBJ1-1 | TRBV11-3 | CASSLGQGSEAFF
. | TRBJ2-7 | TRBV5-1 | CASSNSYEQYF
TRBD1 | TRBJ1-2 | TRBV9 | CASRGTGAANYGYTF
TRBD1 | TRBJ1-2 | TRBV10-2 | CASSEWDRDGYTF
TRBD2 | TRBJ2-7 | TRBV7-9 | CASSLGLAGGVYEQYF
. | TRBJ2-5 | TRBV5-5 | CASSWMIREETQYF
. | TRBJ2-5 | TRBV5-1 | CASSLGLEEETQYF
. | TRBJ2-1 | TRBV28 | CASSYGLFREQFF
. | TRBJ1-1 | TRBV11-3 | CASSPGGENTEAFF
. | TRBJ1-5 | TRBV7-2 | CASSPQAGGNQPQHF
. | TRBJ1-3 | TRBV28 | CASSWGRNTIYF
. | TRBJ2-3 | TRBV6-2/TRBV6-3 | CASSYVGLELDTQYF
TRBD1 | TRBJ2-1 | TRBV2 | CASMLRDRVVYEQFF
TRBD2 | TRBJ2-2 | TRBV5-1 | CASSLLAGGPGELFF